These 2 T cell receptor beta chains originate from one sample sequenced in a study of shared clonotypes between healthy human individuals. Measured with immunoSEQ multiplex PCR; TCRdb has only the in-frame clones, and not every one. Of some 1,100,000 clones listed, about 80% are singletons. Specimen: memory CD4+ T cells from PBMCs. As for subset: CD45RA-negative fraction. These receptors all stem from a man between 18 and 35 years old in good health. Some clones in this sample may be carry-over from other donors' samples.

V usage is TRBV4-1 and J usage is TRBJ1-2; 10 nucleotides match TRBD1. CDR1 and CDR2 from the germline V gene are MGHRA and YSYEKL. CDR3 length equals 16 residues. V shed 1 base and J 2 bases; nucleotides not matched to a gene: 4. The CDR3 sequence is CASSQVTGGANYGYTF. The CDR3 region has the DNA TGCGCCAGCAGCCAAGTGACAGGGGGCGCGAACTATGGCTACACCTTC.

This clone was counted only a few times. CDR3: CASSQDRAGQGGGGNTIYF. CDR3 in DNA: TGCGCCAGCAGCCAAGATAGGGCGGGACAGGGAGGTGGTGGAAACACCATATATTTT. The chain links TRBV4-1 to TRBJ1-3; 9 bases fit TRBD1. V shed 0 bases and J 3 bases; nucleotides not matched to a gene: 12. CDR1 and CDR2 from the germline V gene are MGHRA and YSYEKL. The CDR3 contains 19 residues.